This TCR beta chain derives from a study of shared clonotypes between healthy human individuals. Each unsorted sample relied on 90 million or so PBMCs as its source of genomic DNA. Unsorted PBMC DNA was run through sequencing on ten immunoSEQ deep assay plates. Assay: immunoSEQ multiplex PCR; the TCRdb copy retains only in-frame clones and omits some. The table shows some 490,000 clones, with more than 65% occurring only once. The CDR3 covers 14 residues. V lost 2 bases, J lost 1 base, and 6 bases lay in between. Germline values: CDR1 MDHEN, CDR2 SYDVKM. The source material was PBMCs. The J gene is TRBJ2-4, the V gene TRBV28; D is unclear. The TCR was taken from a woman in her 40s in good health. Some clones in this sample may be carry-over from other donors' samples. CDR3 sequence: CASSLPEAKNIQYF. The CDR3 DNA reads as TGTGCCAGCAGTTTACCAGAGGCCAAAAACATTCAGTACTTC. Full variable domain (missing parts from reference TRBV28 and TRBJ2-4): DVKVTQSSRYLVKRTGEKVFLECVQDMDHENMFWYRQDPGLGLRLIYFSYDVKMKEKGDIPEGYSVSREKKERFSLILESASTNQTSMYLCASSLPEAKNIQYFGAGTRLSVL.